One and the same sample provided the 6 T cell receptor beta chains below, sequenced in a study of early T cells in non-severe SARS-CoV-2 infection. TCRdb reprocessed the 5' RACE reads with MiXCR, giving one entry per CDR3 protein. The data show 56,000 or so distinct CDR3 sequences, roughly 15% seen once. The sample in question was whole blood, obtained at baseline. The origin of the receptors is an adult who was a healthcare worker with PCR-confirmed SARS-CoV-2 infection or an uninfected control (not recorded which).

The gene calls are TRBV20-1 and TRBJ2-3; D unresolved. The CDR3 is 15 amino acids. Trimming pared 1 base from V and 2 bases from J, leaving 13 bases between. Per germline, CDR1 DFQATT and CDR2 SNEGSKA (reference sequence). In nucleotides, the CDR3 is TGCAGTGCTAGAGGTTTTGGGGAACTCACAGATACGCAGTATTTT. Translation: CSARGFGELTDTQYF.

This clonotype occurred a few times. The chain is built from TRBV7-6 and TRBJ2-1; 7 bases fit TRBD2. CDR1 is SGHVS and CDR2 is FNYEAQ in the germline V gene. CDR3 length equals 15 residues. Losses at the gene ends were 3 bases for V and 5 bases for J; bases not matched to a gene: 7. In nucleotides, the CDR3 is TGTGCCAGCAGCTTGGCCGGGACTAATAACAATGAGCAGTTCTTC. Translated, it gives CASSLAGTNNNEQFF.

This clonotype occurred a few times. The rearrangement links TRBV4-1 to TRBJ2-7, with 10 bases lining up with TRBD2. The V segment lost 1 base and the J segment 0 bases; nucleotides outside the gene matches: 3. Germline CDR1 is MGHRA and CDR2 is YSYEKL. The CDR3 length is 16 residues. This chain's CDR3 is CASSQASGSRSYEQYF. The DNA of the CDR3 is TGCGCCAGCAGCCAAGCTAGCGGGAGCCGCTCCTACGAGCAGTACTTC.

This clonotype has at least ten counts. The genes are TRBV3-1 and TRBJ1-2; unclear D gene. Trimming shortened V by 8 bases and J by 4 bases, and 8 bases separated the two germline ends. There are 11 residues in the CDR3. CDR1 LGHDT and CDR2 YNNKEL come from the germline V gene (reference sequence). CDR3 amino acids: CASGDFYGYTF. In DNA form, the CDR3 reads TGTGCCAGCGGGGATTTCTATGGCTACACCTTC.

V gene TRBV12-3 or TRBV12-4 combines with J gene TRBJ1-1, with D unresolved. CDR3 length equals 14 residues. Trimming left V 2 bases short and J 5 bases short, with 12 bases between. Written as DNA, the CDR3 is TGTGCCAGCAGTTTAAGCGCAGGTGATACTGAAGCTTTCTTT. It encodes CASSLSAGDTEAFF.

V usage is TRBV14 and J usage is TRBJ2-7; D is possibly TRBD1 or TRBD2 (7 bases each). The CDR3 is 16 residues long. Trimming stripped 5 bases from V and 2 bases from J, with 19 bases between. From germline, CDR1 is SGHDN and CDR2 FVKESK. This CDR3 reads CASSRYRGGNPYEQYF. CDR3 DNA sequence: TGTGCCAGCAGCAGATACAGGGGAGGGAACCCCTACGAGCAGTACTTC.